Given below is one T cell receptor beta chain in context. This sample was taken from a study of blood T cell repertoires in COVID-19. Study as a whole: The United States, Italy and Spain provided the acute and convalescent COVID-19 samples. T cells, B-cell-depleted T cells, or PBMCs provided the cDNA or gDNA that served as material.

In the study's own analysis: From reference gene primer amplification, estimates of nucleated cell counts were derived. Here immunoSEQ multiplex PCR was the method, and the copy in TCRdb shows in-frame clones only, minus some. V and J calls and clone size follow that table, whereas D and trimming were derived from the DNA. The table lists under 250,000 clones, roughly 80% of them singletons. Germline values: CDR1 MGHDK, CDR2 SYGVNS. The CDR3 consists of 14 residues. V was clipped by 6 bases and J by 7 bases, with 16 bases between them. This clonotype was sampled from an elderly man with acute or convalescent COVID-19. The rearrangement uses TRBV25-1 and TRBJ1-3, with TRBD1 as a possible D gene (6 bases). The source material was peripheral blood. This CDR3 reads CASSLDSRGNTIYF. The CDR3 DNA reads as TGTGCCAGCAGCTTGGACAGTCGAGGGAACACCATATATTTT.